This T cell receptor (beta chain) was identified during a study of blood T cell repertoires in COVID-19. Overall study: COVID-19 samples, acute and convalescent, were from the United States, Italy and Spain. PBMCs, B-cell-depleted T cells, or T cells provided the cDNA or gDNA that made up the material.

V was clipped by 2 bases and J by 2 bases; unmatched bases: 1. CDR3 size: 14 residues. Germline lookup yields CDR1 MNHEY and CDR2 SVGEGT. Authors' methods: It was from reference gene primer amplification that nucleated cell counts were estimated. Using immunoSEQ multiplex PCR, the repertoire was profiled, and TCRdb retains in-frame clones only, with some absent. D and trimming were read from the DNA, whereas the V and J calls and clone size are those reported in that table. The profile shows 95,000 to 150,000 clones, around 79% of them singletons. The source is a man in his sixties or seventies with acute or convalescent COVID-19. This rearrangement joins TRBV6-2 or TRBV6-3 to TRBJ1-2; TRBD1 matches at 8 bases. The sequenced material came from peripheral blood. The CDR3 sequence is CASSYRTGNYGYTF. The CDR3 region has the DNA TGTGCCAGCAGTTACCGGACAGGGAACTATGGCTACACCTTC.